This T cell receptor (beta chain) derives from a study of cytomegalovirus exposure and HLA in healthy donors. Study overall: It was reported in a later analysis that the approximately 120 validation repertoires used the same platform as the 666 first-cohort repertoires.

V lost 4 bases to trimming and J lost 6 bases, with 9 bases between them. The CDR3 contains 12 residues. CDR1 and CDR2 from the germline V gene are MNHEY and SMNVEV (reference sequence). Findings and limits, study-wide: First-cohort TCR clusters tended to co-occur in the roughly 130 validation repertoires, a later analysis found.

Sequencing was performed with immunoSEQ multiplex PCR; in TCRdb, only in-frame clones are kept and a portion is missing. This sample has 200,000 or so clones, with around 84% found just once. About this clone: Its antigen is as yet unknown.

The V gene is TRBV27, the J gene TRBJ1-1; D may be TRBD1 (5 bases). The sequenced sample was PBMCs. The TCR was taken from a man in his late teens or twenties in good health and CMV-seropositive. CDR3 loop: CASSSTGSEAFF. In DNA form, the CDR3 reads TGTGCCAGCAGTTCAACAGGATCTGAAGCTTTCTTT.